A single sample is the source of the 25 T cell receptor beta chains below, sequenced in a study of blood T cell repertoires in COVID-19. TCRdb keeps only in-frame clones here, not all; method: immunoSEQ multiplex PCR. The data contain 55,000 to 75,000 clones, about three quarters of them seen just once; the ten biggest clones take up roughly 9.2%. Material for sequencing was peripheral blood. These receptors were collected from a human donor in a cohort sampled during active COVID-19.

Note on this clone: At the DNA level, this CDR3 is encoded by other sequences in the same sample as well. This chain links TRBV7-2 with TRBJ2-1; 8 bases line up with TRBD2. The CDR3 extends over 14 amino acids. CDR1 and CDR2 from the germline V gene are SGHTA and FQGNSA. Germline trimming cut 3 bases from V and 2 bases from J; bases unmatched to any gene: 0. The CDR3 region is CASSFSGTYNEQFF. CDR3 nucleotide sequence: TGTGCCAGCAGCTTTAGCGGGACCTACAATGAGCAGTTCTTC.

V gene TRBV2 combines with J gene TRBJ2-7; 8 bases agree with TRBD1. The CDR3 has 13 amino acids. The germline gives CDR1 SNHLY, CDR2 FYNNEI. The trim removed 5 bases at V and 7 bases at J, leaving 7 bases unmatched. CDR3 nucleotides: TGTGCCAGCAGTCTGGACAGGGCGCGGGAGCAGTACTTC. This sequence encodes CASSLDRAREQYF.

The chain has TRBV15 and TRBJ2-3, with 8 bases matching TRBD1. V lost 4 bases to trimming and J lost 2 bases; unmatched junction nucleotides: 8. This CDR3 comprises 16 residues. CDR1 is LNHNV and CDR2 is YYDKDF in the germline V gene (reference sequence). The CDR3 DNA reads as TGTGCCACCAGCACCCGTAGGGACAGGACCACAGATACGCAGTATTTT. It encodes CATSTRRDRTTDTQYF. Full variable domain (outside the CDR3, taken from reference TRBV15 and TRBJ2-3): DAMVIQNPRYQVTQFGKPVTLSCSQTLNHNVMYWYQQKSSQAPKLLFHYYDKDFNNEADTPDNFQSRRPNTSFCFLDIRSPGLGDTAMYLCATSTRRDRTTDTQYFGPGTRLTVL.

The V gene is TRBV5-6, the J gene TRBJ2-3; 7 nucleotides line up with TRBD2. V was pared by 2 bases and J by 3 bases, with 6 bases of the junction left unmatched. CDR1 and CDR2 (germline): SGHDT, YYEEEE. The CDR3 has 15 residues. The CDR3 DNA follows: TGTGCCAGCAGCTTTGGCGGGGGTTCGACAGATACGCAGTATTTT. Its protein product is CASSFGGGSTDTQYF.

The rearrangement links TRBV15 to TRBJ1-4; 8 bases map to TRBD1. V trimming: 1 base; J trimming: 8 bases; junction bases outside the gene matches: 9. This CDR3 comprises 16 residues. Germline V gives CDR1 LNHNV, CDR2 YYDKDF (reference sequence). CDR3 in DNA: TGTGCCACCAGCAGAGGAGGAAGGACAGGGAAGGAAAAACTGTTTTTT. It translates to CATSRGGRTGKEKLFF.

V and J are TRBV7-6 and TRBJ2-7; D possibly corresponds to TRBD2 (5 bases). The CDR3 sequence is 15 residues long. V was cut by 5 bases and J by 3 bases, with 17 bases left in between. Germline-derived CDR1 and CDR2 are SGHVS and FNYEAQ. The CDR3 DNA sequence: TGTGCCAGCAGCCATCCCCAGAAAGGACTCTACGAGCAGTACTTC. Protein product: CASSHPQKGLYEQYF.

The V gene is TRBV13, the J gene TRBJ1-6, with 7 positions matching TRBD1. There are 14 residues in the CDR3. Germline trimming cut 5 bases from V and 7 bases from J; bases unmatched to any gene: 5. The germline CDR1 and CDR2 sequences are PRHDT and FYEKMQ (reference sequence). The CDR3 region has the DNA TGTGCCAGCAGCCTCCGGGACAGAAATTCACCCCTCCACTTT. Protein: CASSLRDRNSPLHF.

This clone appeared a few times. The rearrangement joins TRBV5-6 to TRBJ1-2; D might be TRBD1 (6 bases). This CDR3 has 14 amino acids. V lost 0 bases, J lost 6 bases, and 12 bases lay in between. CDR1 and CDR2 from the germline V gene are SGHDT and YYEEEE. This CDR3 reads CASSLGDRPDGYTF. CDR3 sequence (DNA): TGTGCCAGCAGCTTGGGAGACAGGCCGGATGGCTACACCTTC.

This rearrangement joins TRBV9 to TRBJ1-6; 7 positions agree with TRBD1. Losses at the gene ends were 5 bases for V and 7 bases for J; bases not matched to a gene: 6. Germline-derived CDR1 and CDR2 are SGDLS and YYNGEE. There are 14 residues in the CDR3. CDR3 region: CASSETGVNSPLHF. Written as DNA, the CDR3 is TGTGCCAGCAGTGAAACAGGGGTAAATTCACCCCTCCACTTT.

The CDR3 DNA reads as TGCGCCAGCAGCCAGGAGGGCCGGTCCTACAATGAGCAGTTCTTC. Protein sequence: CASSQEGRSYNEQFF. This sequence joins TRBV4-1 and TRBJ2-1, with a possible D match to TRBD2 (6 bases). Germline-derived CDR1 and CDR2 are MGHRA and YSYEKL. Between the trimmed V and J ends, which lost 3 bases and 1 base, there was a span of 10 bases. The CDR3 extends over 15 amino acids.

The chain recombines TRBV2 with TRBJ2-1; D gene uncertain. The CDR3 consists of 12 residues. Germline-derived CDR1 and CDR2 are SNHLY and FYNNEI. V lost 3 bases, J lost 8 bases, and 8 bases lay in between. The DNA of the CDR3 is TGTGCCAGCAGTGATGTTGAGGATGAGCAGTTCTTC. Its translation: CASSDVEDEQFF.

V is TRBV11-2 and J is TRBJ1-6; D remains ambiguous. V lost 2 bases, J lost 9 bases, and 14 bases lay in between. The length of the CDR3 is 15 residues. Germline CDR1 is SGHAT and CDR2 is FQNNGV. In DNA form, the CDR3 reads TGTGCCAGCAGCTTATATGGAAGCGAGGTTTCACCCCTCCACTTT. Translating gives CASSLYGSEVSPLHF.

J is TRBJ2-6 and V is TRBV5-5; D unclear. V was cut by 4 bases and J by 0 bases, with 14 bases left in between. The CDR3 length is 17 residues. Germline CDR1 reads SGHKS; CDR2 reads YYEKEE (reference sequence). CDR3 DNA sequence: TGTGCCAGCAGCCCGCGTTACAGCACCTCTGGGGCCAACGTCCTGACTTTC. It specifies CASSPRYSTSGANVLTF. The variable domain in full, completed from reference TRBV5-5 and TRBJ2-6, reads DAGVTQSPTHLIKTRGQQVTLRCSPISGHKSVSWYQQVLGQGPQFIFQYYEKEERGRGNFPDRFSARQFPNYSSELNVNALLLGDSALYLCASSPRYSTSGANVLTFGAGSRLTVL.

The CDR3 DNA follows: TGTGCCAGTTCGACGGGAAGCAATCAGCCCCAGCATTTT. Its protein is CASSTGSNQPQHF. The rearrangement uses TRBV19 and TRBJ1-5; D call uncertain. The CDR3 extends over 13 amino acids. V was clipped by 8 bases and J by 1 base, with 9 bases between them. Looked up from germline, CDR1 is LNHDA and CDR2 is SQIVND (reference sequence).

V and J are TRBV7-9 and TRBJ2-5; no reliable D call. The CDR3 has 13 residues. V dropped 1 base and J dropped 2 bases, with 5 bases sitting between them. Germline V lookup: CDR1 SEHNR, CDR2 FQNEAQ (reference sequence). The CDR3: CASSLGEQETQYF. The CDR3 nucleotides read TGTGCCAGCAGCTTAGGAGAGCAAGAGACCCAGTACTTC.

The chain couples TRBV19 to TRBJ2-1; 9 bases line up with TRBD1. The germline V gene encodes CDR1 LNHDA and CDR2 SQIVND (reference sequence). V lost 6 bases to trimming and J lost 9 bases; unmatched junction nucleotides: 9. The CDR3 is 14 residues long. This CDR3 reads CASRMGHRGPEQFF. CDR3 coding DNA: TGTGCCAGTAGGATGGGACACAGGGGGCCTGAGCAGTTCTTC.

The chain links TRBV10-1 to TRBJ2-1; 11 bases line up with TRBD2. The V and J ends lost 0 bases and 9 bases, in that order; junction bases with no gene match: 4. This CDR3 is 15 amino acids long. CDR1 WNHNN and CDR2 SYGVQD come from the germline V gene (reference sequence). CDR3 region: CASSESTSGSFEQFF. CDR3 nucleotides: TGCGCCAGCAGTGAGTCCACTAGCGGGAGCTTTGAGCAGTTCTTC.

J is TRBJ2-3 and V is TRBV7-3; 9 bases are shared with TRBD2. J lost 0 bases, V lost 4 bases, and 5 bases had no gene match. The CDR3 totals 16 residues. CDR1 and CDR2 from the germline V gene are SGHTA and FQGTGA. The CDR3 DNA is TGTGCCAGCAGCTCCTTAGCGGGAGTGAGCACAGATACGCAGTATTTT. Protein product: CASSSLAGVSTDTQYF.

CDR3 nucleotide sequence: TGTGCCAGCAGTCCCCTTCTTACCAGCGGCTCCTACGAGCAGTACTTC. Its translation is CASSPLLTSGSYEQYF. V and J are TRBV27 and TRBJ2-7, with TRBD2 as a possible D gene (5 bases). Germline V gene lookup returns CDR1 MNHEY and CDR2 SMNVEV (reference sequence). The V gene lost 5 bases and the J gene lost 0 bases, with 17 bases spanning the gap. The CDR3 has 16 residues.

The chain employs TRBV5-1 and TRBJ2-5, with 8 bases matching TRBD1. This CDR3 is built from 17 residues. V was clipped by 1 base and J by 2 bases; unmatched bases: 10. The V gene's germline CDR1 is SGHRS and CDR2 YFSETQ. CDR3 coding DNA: TGCGCCAGCAGCTTGATACCAACCGACAGGGGACAAGAGACCCAGTACTTC. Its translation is CASSLIPTDRGQETQYF.

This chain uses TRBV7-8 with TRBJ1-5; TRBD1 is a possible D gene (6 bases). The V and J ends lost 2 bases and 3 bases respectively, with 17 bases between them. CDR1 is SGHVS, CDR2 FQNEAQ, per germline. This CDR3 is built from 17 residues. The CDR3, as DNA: TGTGCCAGCAGCTTATTAGGGACATCGCAGGTCAATCAGCCCCAGCATTTT. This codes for CASSLLGTSQVNQPQHF.

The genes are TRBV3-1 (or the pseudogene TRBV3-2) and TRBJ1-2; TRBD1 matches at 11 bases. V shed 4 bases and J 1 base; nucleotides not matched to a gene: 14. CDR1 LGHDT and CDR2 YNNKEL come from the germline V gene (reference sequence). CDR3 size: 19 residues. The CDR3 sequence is CASSPPLRTGGRLNYGYTF. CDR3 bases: TGTGCCAGCAGCCCCCCCTTAAGGACAGGGGGCAGACTTAACTATGGCTACACCTTC.

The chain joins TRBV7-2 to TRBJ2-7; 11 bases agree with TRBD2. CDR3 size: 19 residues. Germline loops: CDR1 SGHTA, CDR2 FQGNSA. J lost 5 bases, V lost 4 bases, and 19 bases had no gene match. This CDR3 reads CASSSNHPLAGGRSHEQYF. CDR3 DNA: TGTGCCAGCAGCTCGAACCACCCTCTAGCGGGAGGTAGAAGCCACGAGCAGTACTTC.

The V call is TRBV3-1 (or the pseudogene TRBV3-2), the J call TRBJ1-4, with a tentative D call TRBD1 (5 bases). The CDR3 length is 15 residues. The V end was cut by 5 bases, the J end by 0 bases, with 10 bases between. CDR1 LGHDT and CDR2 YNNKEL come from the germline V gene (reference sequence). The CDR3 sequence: CASSGGLATNEKLFF. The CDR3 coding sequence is TGTGCCAGCAGCGGGGGACTCGCAACTAATGAAAAACTGTTTTTT.

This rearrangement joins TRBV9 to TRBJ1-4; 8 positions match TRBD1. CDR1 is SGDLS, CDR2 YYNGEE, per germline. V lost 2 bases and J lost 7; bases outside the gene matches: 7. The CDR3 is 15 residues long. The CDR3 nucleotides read TGTGCCAGCAGCGTGGGGCCAGGGGGCGTTGAAAAACTGTTTTTT. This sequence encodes CASSVGPGGVEKLFF. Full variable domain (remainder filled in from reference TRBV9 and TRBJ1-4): DSGVTQTPKHLITATGQRVTLRCSPRSGDLSVYWYQQSLDQGLQFLIQYYNGEERAKGNILERFSAQQFPDLHSELNLSSLELGDSALYFCASSVGPGGVEKLFFGSGTQLSVL.